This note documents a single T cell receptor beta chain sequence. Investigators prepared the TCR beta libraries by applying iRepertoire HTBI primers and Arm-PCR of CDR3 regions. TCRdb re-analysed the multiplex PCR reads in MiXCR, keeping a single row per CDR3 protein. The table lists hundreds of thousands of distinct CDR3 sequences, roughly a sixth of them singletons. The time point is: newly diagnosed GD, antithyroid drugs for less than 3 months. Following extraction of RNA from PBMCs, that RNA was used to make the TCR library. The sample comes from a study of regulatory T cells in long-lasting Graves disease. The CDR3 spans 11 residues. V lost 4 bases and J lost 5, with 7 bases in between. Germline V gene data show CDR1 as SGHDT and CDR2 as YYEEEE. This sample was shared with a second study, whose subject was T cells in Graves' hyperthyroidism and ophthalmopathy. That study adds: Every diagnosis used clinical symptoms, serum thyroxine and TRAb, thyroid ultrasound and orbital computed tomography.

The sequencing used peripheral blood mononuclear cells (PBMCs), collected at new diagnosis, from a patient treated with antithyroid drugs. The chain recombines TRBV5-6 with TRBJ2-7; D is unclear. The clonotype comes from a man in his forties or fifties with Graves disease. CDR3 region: CASSGYDEQYF. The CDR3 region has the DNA TGTGCCAGCAGCGGGTACGACGAGCAGTACTTC.